The 28 T cell receptor beta chains below were found in one sample sequenced in a study of shared clonotypes between healthy human individuals. Repertoires were generated with immunoSEQ multiplex PCR, while TCRdb's copy carries only in-frame clones and drops some. The sample includes some 2,100,000 clones, roughly 95% of them seen just once. Sequencing used naive CD4+ T cells sorted from blood. Subset here: CD45RA+ positively selected. These receptors all stem from a man aged 18-30 years in good health.

J is TRBJ2-1 and V is TRBV6-6; D is possibly TRBD2 (5 bases). The CDR3 is made up of 12 amino acids. V lost 5 bases and J lost 9, with 11 bases in between. In germline, CDR1 is MNHNY, CDR2 SVGAGI (reference sequence). This CDR3 reads CASSLTEGEQFF. Here the CDR3 DNA reads TGTGCCAGCAGTCTAACTGAGGGTGAGCAGTTCTTC.

The gene calls are TRBV30 and TRBJ2-7; D gene ambiguous. Germline lookup yields CDR1 GTSNPN and CDR2 SVGIG (reference sequence). The V gene lost 0 bases and the J gene lost 6 bases, with 18 bases spanning the gap. The CDR3 has 15 residues. CDR3 DNA sequence: TGTGCCTGGAGTGTCTTCTTCGGCTCTTCGGGCGAGCAGTACTTC. It yields the protein CAWSVFFGSSGEQYF. Together with reference TRBV30 and TRBJ2-7, the CDR3 gives the full variable domain: SQTIHQWPATLVQPVGSPLSLECTVEGTSNPNLYWYRQAAGRGLQLLFYSVGIGQISSEVPQNLSASRPQDRQFILSSKKLLLSDSGFYLCAWSVFFGSSGEQYFGPGTRLTVT.

Comment on this clone: Other DNA sequences of this sample code for an identical CDR3. The CDR3, as DNA: TGTGCCAGCAGCCGGGGACCTCAAGAGACCCAGTACTTC. This sequence encodes CASSRGPQETQYF. The genes are TRBV7-2 and TRBJ2-5; possibly TRBD1 or TRBD2 for D (5 bases each). Germline values: CDR1 SGHTA, CDR2 FQGNSA. The CDR3 loop spans 13 amino acids. V was cut by 5 bases and J by 2 bases, with 9 bases left in between.

The gene calls are TRBV5-1 and TRBJ2-7; either TRBD1 or TRBD2 may fit D (6 bases each). Trimming stripped 2 bases from V and 5 bases from J, with 14 bases between. Germline CDR1 SGHRS, CDR2 YFSETQ. The length of the CDR3 is 14 residues. The CDR3 DNA sequence: TGCGCCAGCAGCTTACGGGGGCGGTCCGACGAGCAGTACTTC. Protein sequence: CASSLRGRSDEQYF.

This sequence joins TRBV28 and TRBJ2-3, with D hard to call. In germline, CDR1 is MDHEN, CDR2 SYDVKM. This CDR3 comprises 15 residues. Trimming took 8 bases from V and 1 from J, leaving 16 bases between them. This CDR3 is CASPPDPLGTDTQYF. CDR3 in DNA: TGTGCCAGCCCTCCCGATCCCTTAGGCACAGATACGCAGTATTTT.

Written as DNA, the CDR3 is TGCAGCGTAGGTCTTAATGTGGGTGAAGCTTTCTTT. As protein: CSVGLNVGEAFF. This chain connects TRBV29-1 to TRBJ1-1; D gene unclear. The germline CDR1 and CDR2 sequences are SQVTM and ANQGSEA. Trimming took off 6 bases at V and 7 bases at J, with 15 bases between the two ends. The CDR3 extends over 12 amino acids.

The chain couples TRBV6-1 to TRBJ1-4, with unresolved D. Per germline, CDR1 MNHNS and CDR2 SASEGT. The CDR3 is made up of 14 amino acids. Trimming pared 7 bases from V and 0 bases from J, leaving 9 bases between. The CDR3 DNA is TGTGCCAGCACTGTTCTGTCAACTAATGAAAAACTGTTTTTT. It specifies CASTVLSTNEKLFF.

The chain joins TRBV4-3 to TRBJ1-1; D may be TRBD1 (5 bases). Germline lookup yields CDR1 LGHNA and CDR2 YSLEER. Trimming removed 1 base at V and 4 bases at J, with 13 bases between. The CDR3 contains 15 residues. The DNA of the CDR3 is TGCGCCAGCAGCCAAGCCGACCGGGACTTCACTGAAGCTTTCTTT. Translating gives CASSQADRDFTEAFF.

This chain links TRBV6-5 with TRBJ1-3; D unresolved. Deletions cut 0 bases from V and 4 bases from J, with 13 bases between. The CDR3 loop spans 16 amino acids. From germline, CDR1 is MNHEY and CDR2 SVGAGI. The CDR3 protein is CASSYSGISGGNTIYF. Written as DNA, the CDR3 is TGTGCCAGCAGTTACTCGGGCATAAGTGGGGGAAACACCATATATTTT.

Worth noting for this clone: The sample has other DNA sequences that encode this CDR3 too. The chain recombines TRBV7-2 with TRBJ1-5; 8 positions agree with TRBD1. J gave up 1 base and V 1 base, and 0 bases lay outside the gene matches. This CDR3 is built from 15 residues. CDR1 SGHTA and CDR2 FQGNSA come from the germline V gene. The DNA for the CDR3 is TGTGCCAGCAGCTTAGGGACAGGGAGCAATCAGCCCCAGCATTTT. This gives the protein CASSLGTGSNQPQHF.

V is TRBV6-4 and J is TRBJ1-5, with 7 bases matching TRBD1. The V gene's germline CDR1 is MRHNA and CDR2 SNTAGT. The CDR3 spans 17 residues. The J segment lost 0 bases and the V segment lost 7 bases, leaving 12 bases of the junction unmatched. CDR3 region: CASNRPGTDYSNQPQHF. CDR3 coding DNA: TGTGCCAGCAACCGACCCGGGACAGATTATAGCAATCAGCCCCAGCATTTT.

The CDR3 is CASSLERLGNTIYF. The CDR3 coding sequence is TGTGCCAGCAGCTTAGAGCGACTGGGAAACACCATATATTTT. The rearrangement uses TRBV11-2 and TRBJ1-3; D gene ambiguous. V lost 0 bases to trimming and J lost 4 bases, with 7 bases between them. Looked up from germline, CDR1 is SGHAT and CDR2 is FQNNGV. The CDR3 is made up of 14 amino acids.

The chain links TRBV6-1 to TRBJ2-2; D may correspond to TRBD1 or TRBD2 (5 bases each). Deletions cut 1 base from V and 4 bases from J, with 10 bases between. The CDR3 length is 15 residues. The germline gives CDR1 MNHNS, CDR2 SASEGT. CDR3 amino acids: CASSEVPGTTGELFF. The CDR3 DNA reads TGTGCCAGCAGTGAAGTCCCAGGGACCACCGGGGAGCTGTTTTTT.

The gene calls are TRBV18 and TRBJ1-4, with a tentative D call TRBD1 (6 bases). Trimming took off 4 bases at V and 4 bases at J, with 16 bases between the two ends. From germline, CDR1 is KGHSH and CDR2 LQKENI. This CDR3 is 16 amino acids long. This CDR3 is CASSLNRQVNNEKLFF. CDR3 DNA: TGTGCCAGCTCACTAAATCGACAGGTTAATAATGAAAAACTGTTTTTT.

CDR3 nucleotides: TGCGCCAGCAGCCCGAGTGGACAGGGAAATCCAATTGGCTCCTACGAGCAGTACTTC. As protein: CASSPSGQGNPIGSYEQYF. The gene calls are TRBV4-1 and TRBJ2-7; 8 bases map to TRBD1. Trimming removed 4 bases from V and 0 bases from J; junction bases left unmatched: 17. Germline values: CDR1 MGHRA, CDR2 YSYEKL. There are 19 residues in the CDR3.

The V call is TRBV5-6, the J call TRBJ2-7, with 9 bases matching TRBD1. CDR3 length: 16 amino acids. V gave up 0 bases and J gave up 6 bases; unmatched junction bases: 10. Germline V gene lookup returns CDR1 SGHDT and CDR2 YYEEEE. For the CDR3, the DNA is TGTGCCAGCAGCTTGGACAGGGGGCATTTCGGCGGCGAGCAGTACTTC. This codes for CASSLDRGHFGGEQYF.

The V gene is TRBV19, the J gene TRBJ1-1; D remains ambiguous. This CDR3 has 17 amino acids. CDR1 and CDR2 (germline): LNHDA, SQIVND (reference sequence). V lost 6 bases and J lost 5, with 25 bases in between. This chain's CDR3 is CASSTRPESAWVTEAFF. CDR3 nucleotide sequence: TGTGCCAGTAGCACTCGGCCAGAATCCGCCTGGGTTACTGAAGCTTTCTTT.

This clone was detected once. The V and J genes are TRBV7-9 and TRBJ2-5; TRBD2 matches at 9 bases. The length of the CDR3 is 15 residues. The J segment lost 4 bases and the V segment lost 5 bases, leaving 8 bases of the junction unmatched. Germline V gene data show CDR1 as SEHNR and CDR2 as FQNEAQ (reference sequence). CDR3 DNA sequence: TGTGCCAGCAGCCCCCCGCGGGGGGGTCCAGAGACCCAGTACTTC. This codes for CASSPPRGGPETQYF.

The V call is TRBV2, the J call TRBJ1-5; the D gene is possibly TRBD1 (5 bases). Germline V lookup: CDR1 SNHLY, CDR2 FYNNEI. Deletions cut 4 bases from V and 1 base from J, with 11 bases between. The CDR3 is made up of 15 amino acids. CDR3 DNA sequence: TGTGCCAGCAGTGTGGCCGGGGGAAGCAATCAGCCCCAGCATTTT. This encodes CASSVAGGSNQPQHF.

Note on this clone: Other DNA variants within this sample encode the same CDR3. The chain links TRBV18 to TRBJ1-4; possible D gene TRBD1, 6 bases. This CDR3 contains 14 residues. The V gene's germline CDR1 is KGHSH and CDR2 LQKENI. V shed 2 bases and J shed 5 bases, with 9 bases lying between them. The CDR3 coding sequence is TGTGCCAGCTCACCAGACAGGAGAAATGAAAAACTGTTTTTT. It encodes CASSPDRRNEKLFF.

V usage is TRBV30 and J usage is TRBJ1-1, with unresolved D. The V gene's germline CDR1 is GTSNPN and CDR2 SVGIG (reference sequence). The V and J ends lost 4 bases and 0 bases respectively, with 9 bases between them. This CDR3 is built from 13 residues. CDR3 protein: CAWTNAVNTEAFF. CDR3 coding DNA: TGTGCCTGGACAAATGCTGTGAACACTGAAGCTTTCTTT.

This clone was seen only once. The chain is built from TRBV28 and TRBJ1-1; D perhaps matches TRBD1 (6 bases). V dropped 2 bases and J dropped 6 bases, with 13 bases sitting between them. Germline V gene sequence: CDR1 MDHEN, CDR2 SYDVKM. The CDR3 totals 14 residues. In DNA, the CDR3 is TGTGCCAGCAGTTTAGGGGGCCCAGGGGCTGAAGCTTTCTTT. Its translation: CASSLGGPGAEAFF.

This rearrangement joins TRBV10-3 to TRBJ2-7; D uncertain. This CDR3 region has 12 residues. In germline, CDR1 is ENHRY, CDR2 SYGVKD. Trimming removed 5 bases from V and 3 bases from J, with 8 bases in between. The chain's CDR3 is CAISRTVYEQYF. CDR3 in DNA: TGTGCCATCAGTCGGACGGTCTACGAGCAGTACTTC.

The gene calls are TRBV28 and TRBJ1-3; weak D call: TRBD1 (5 bases). CDR3 length equals 13 residues. V was shortened by 9 bases and J by 3 bases, with 12 bases between the two germline ends. Germline assignment: CDR1 MDHEN and CDR2 SYDVKM. The CDR3 coding sequence is TGTGCCAGTACCCGGACATTTGGAAACACCATATATTTT. It encodes CASTRTFGNTIYF.

CDR3 protein: CASSSSGGLQYF. CDR3 nucleotides: TGTGCCAGCAGCTCGAGCGGGGGGCTGCAGTATTTT. The rearrangement links TRBV11-3 to TRBJ2-3, with 9 bases that match TRBD2. CDR3 length equals 12 residues. V was pared by 4 bases and J by 11 bases, with 4 bases of the junction left unmatched. Germline lookup yields CDR1 SGHNT and CDR2 YENEEA.

This clone was seen once. This sequence joins TRBV25-1 and TRBJ2-3; TRBD2 is a possible D gene (6 bases). From germline, CDR1 is MGHDK and CDR2 SYGVNS. The CDR3 loop spans 16 amino acids. Deletions cut 2 bases from V and 0 bases from J, with 12 bases between. The CDR3 DNA reads TGTGCCAGCAGTGAAGGGGGGATTCTTAGCACAGATACGCAGTATTTT. Translating gives CASSEGGILSTDTQYF.

This sequence joins TRBV7-8 and TRBJ2-7, with TRBD2 matching over 9 bases. This CDR3 contains 19 residues. J was trimmed by 1 base and V by 1 base; bases with no gene match: 14. The germline V gene encodes CDR1 SGHVS and CDR2 FQNEAQ. CDR3 in amino acids: CASSLVGGGAGFSSYEQYF. CDR3 coding DNA: TGTGCCAGCAGCTTAGTCGGCGGGGGGGCCGGGTTCTCGTCCTACGAGCAGTACTTC.

The rearrangement links TRBV9 to TRBJ2-1, with 8 bases matching TRBD2. CDR1 is SGDLS, CDR2 YYNGEE, per germline. The CDR3 has 17 amino acids. The V segment lost 0 bases and the J segment 3 bases; nucleotides outside the gene matches: 8. CDR3 in amino acids: CASSVVGSGALYNEQFF. The CDR3 DNA sequence: TGTGCCAGCAGCGTAGTAGGTAGCGGGGCCCTCTACAATGAGCAGTTCTTC. Full variable domain (missing parts from reference TRBV9 and TRBJ2-1): DSGVTQTPKHLITATGQRVTLRCSPRSGDLSVYWYQQSLDQGLQFLIQYYNGEERAKGNILERFSAQQFPDLHSELNLSSLELGDSALYFCASSVVGSGALYNEQFFGPGTRLTVL.